The T cell receptor (beta chain) under discussion was sequenced for a study of T cells in localized non-small cell lung cancer. TCRdb's copy holds only in-frame clones and misses some; the assay was immunoSEQ multiplex PCR. Of 35,000 to 50,000 clones in the sample, around 79% were seen once. The V gene lost 1 base and the J gene lost 7 bases, with 10 bases spanning the gap. CDR3 length: 13 amino acids. Germline V CDR1 and CDR2: SGHTA, FQGNSA. Worth noting for this clone: Its antigen is as yet unknown.

The study, taken as a whole, reports: The study sequenced only one region of the tumor. As a result, intratumor heterogeneity could not be excluded and remains possible.

The J gene is TRBJ1-2, the V gene TRBV7-2; D gene ambiguous. The clonotype originates from a woman between 40 and 69 years old with stage II squamous cell lung carcinoma. The source was PBMCs, collected before any cancer treatment. CDR3 protein: CASSLVPGRGYTF. CDR3 sequence (DNA): TGTGCCAGCAGCTTAGTGCCCGGTCGTGGCTACACCTTC.